This record looks at one T cell receptor beta chain sequence and its context. CDR1 and CDR2 (germline): LNHDA, SQIVND (reference sequence). Deletions cut 1 base from V and 0 bases from J, with 10 bases between. The CDR3 consists of 15 residues. Single viable CD3+CD4+CD8-CD45RO+ cells were sorted as the memory CD4+ T cells. CMV serostatus came from serum IgG against pp150, pp28, p38, p52. The data belong to a study of memory CD4+ T cells and cytomegalovirus serostatus. The repertoire was sequenced with immunoSEQ multiplex PCR; TCRdb's copy has only in-frame clones and lacks some. The repertoire holds around 50,000 clones, with roughly 80% as singletons.

Source material: memory CD4+ T cells from blood. The receptor was derived from an adult in good health and CMV-seronegative. This chain connects TRBV19 to TRBJ2-7, with a weak D call TRBD1 (6 bases). The CDR3 DNA sequence: TGTGCCAGTAGTATAGGACAGGTGAGCTCCTACGAGCAGTACTTC. Encoded protein: CASSIGQVSSYEQYF.